Each of the 21 T cell receptor beta chains below was sequenced from the same sample in a study of blood T cell repertoires in COVID-19. Only in-frame clones appear in the TCRdb table, and some are missing; sequencing was by immunoSEQ multiplex PCR. The sample holds roughly 21,000 clones, roughly 84% seen once. Specimen: peripheral blood. These receptors were collected from a middle-aged man with acute or convalescent COVID-19.

The rearrangement links TRBV13 to TRBJ1-1; 9 nucleotides agree with TRBD1. CDR3 length: 18 amino acids. The J segment lost 5 bases and the V segment lost 1 base, leaving 14 bases of the junction unmatched. Per the germline V gene, CDR1 is PRHDT and CDR2 is FYEKMQ (reference sequence). CDR3 sequence: CASSLVQDRGYLGTEAFF. The CDR3 DNA reads TGTGCCAGCAGCTTAGTCCAGGACAGGGGATACCTTGGGACTGAAGCTTTCTTT. Supplemented by reference TRBV13 and TRBJ1-1, the full variable domain reads AAGVIQSPRHLIKEKRETATLKCYPIPRHDTVYWYQQGPGQDPQFLISFYEKMQSDKGSIPDRFSAQQFSDYHSELNMSSLELGDSALYFCASSLVQDRGYLGTEAFFGQGTRLTVV.

This chain links TRBV3-1 (or the pseudogene TRBV3-2) with TRBJ1-5; D gene ambiguous. The V and J ends lost 1 base and 0 bases respectively, with 7 bases between them. This CDR3 comprises 15 residues. The germline V gene encodes CDR1 LGHDT and CDR2 YNNKEL (reference sequence). CDR3 sequence: CASSQGTYSNQPQHF. CDR3 DNA: TGTGCCAGCAGCCAAGGAACCTATAGCAATCAGCCCCAGCATTTT.

CDR3: CASSSDSLNTEAFF. CDR3 DNA: TGTGCCAGCAGCTCCGACAGCCTTAACACTGAAGCTTTCTTT. V is TRBV7-9 and J is TRBJ1-1; D perhaps matches TRBD1 (5 bases). The ends were cut back, 4 bases at V and 2 bases at J, with 11 bases in the middle. From germline, CDR1 is SEHNR and CDR2 FQNEAQ (reference sequence). This CDR3 has 14 residues.

The genes are TRBV4-2 and TRBJ2-1, with 8 bases fitting TRBD2. CDR1 and CDR2 from the germline V gene are LGHNA and YNFKEQ. The CDR3 spans 15 residues. The ends lost 3 bases at V and 6 bases at J; junction bases unmatched: 7. The CDR3 sequence is CASSQALAGTNEQFF. The CDR3 nucleotides read TGTGCCAGCAGCCAGGCGCTAGCGGGTACCAATGAGCAGTTCTTC.

For this clone: In the same sample, other DNA sequences code for this CDR3. The gene calls are TRBV13 and TRBJ1-3; the D gene is possibly TRBD1 (5 bases). V shed 0 bases and J shed 6 bases, with 6 bases lying between them. CDR3 length: 13 residues. Germline V gene lookup returns CDR1 PRHDT and CDR2 FYEKMQ (reference sequence). The CDR3 loop is CASSLGRENTIYF. The CDR3 region has the DNA TGTGCCAGCAGCTTAGGCAGGGAAAACACCATATATTTT.

The chain carries TRBV5-1 and TRBJ1-1; D is perhaps TRBD1 (5 bases). The CDR3 has 15 amino acids. Germline CDR1 is SGHRS and CDR2 is YFSETQ. V lost 0 bases, J lost 4 bases, and 13 bases lay in between. The DNA of the CDR3 is TGCGCCAGCAGCTTGGACCAGGCGGGGACCACTGAAGCTTTCTTT. Translation gives CASSLDQAGTTEAFF.

A remark on this clone: Compared with germline, one end of the junction differs, possibly owing to a read error. The V call is TRBV7-7, the J call TRBJ2-7; 7 nucleotides agree with TRBD1. The V gene's germline CDR1 is SSHAT and CDR2 FNYEAQ (reference sequence). The CDR3 runs to 15 residues. This chain's CDR3 is CASSLGDSSSYEQYF. The CDR3 DNA reads TGTGCTAGCAGCTTGGGGGACAGTAGCTCCTACGAGCAGTACTTC.

The chain recombines TRBV10-3 with TRBJ1-5, with D tentatively TRBD1 (6 bases). This CDR3 has 12 residues. Per germline, CDR1 ENHRY and CDR2 SYGVKD. With 8 bases removed from V and 3 bases from J, the gap between germline ends came to 8 bases. The CDR3 nucleotides are TGTGCCATCCGACAGGTCAATCAGCCCCAGCATTTT. It specifies CAIRQVNQPQHF.

The chain is built from TRBV3-1 (or the pseudogene TRBV3-2) and TRBJ2-5; 7 bases match TRBD1. The CDR3 totals 14 residues. The germline V gene encodes CDR1 LGHDT and CDR2 YNNKEL (reference sequence). The V segment lost 4 bases and the J segment 2 bases; nucleotides outside the gene matches: 4. CDR3 nucleotides: TGTGCCAGCAGCCTTACAGGGGTACAAGAGACCCAGTACTTC. Its protein is CASSLTGVQETQYF.

This clone is medium-sized. J is TRBJ1-3 and V is TRBV30; D possibly corresponds to TRBD1 (5 bases). The CDR3 has 13 amino acids. V lost 3 bases, J lost 2 bases, and 8 bases lay in between. From germline, CDR1 is GTSNPN and CDR2 SVGIG (reference sequence). CDR3 amino acids: CAWRARAGNTIYF. CDR3 nucleotide sequence: TGTGCCTGGAGGGCCAGGGCTGGAAACACCATATATTTT.

The J gene is TRBJ1-2, the V gene TRBV7-8; 8 nucleotides line up with TRBD1. Germline V CDR1 and CDR2: SGHVS, FQNEAQ. The V and J ends lost 4 bases and 2 bases, in that order; junction bases with no gene match: 6. There are 15 residues in the CDR3. CDR3 sequence reads: CASSSPDRENYGYTF. The DNA of the CDR3 is TGTGCCAGCAGCTCCCCGGACAGGGAGAACTATGGCTACACCTTC.

In its sample, this clone was seen once. The genes are TRBV14 and TRBJ1-2; TRBD1 aligns across 7 bases. This CDR3 is 15 amino acids long. CDR1 and CDR2 (germline): SGHDN, FVKESK. V dropped 1 base and J dropped 1; count of bases not matched to a gene: 3. CDR3 DNA sequence: TGTGCCAGCAGCCAAGGGGACAGCTTTAACTATGGCTACACCTTC. As protein: CASSQGDSFNYGYTF.

CDR3 sequence (DNA): TGCGCCAGCAGCCAAGATGCAGGGAGGCTGTGGGATGGCTACACCTTC. Residues: CASSQDAGRLWDGYTF. V is TRBV4-3 and J is TRBJ1-2; weak D call: TRBD1 (5 bases). This CDR3 contains 16 residues. From germline, CDR1 is LGHNA and CDR2 YSLEER. V lost 0 bases to trimming and J lost 6 bases, with 17 bases between them.

The genes are TRBV11-3 and TRBJ2-5; D unclear. Trimming cost V 2 bases and J 4 bases, with 8 bases left between them. This CDR3 contains 13 residues. Germline CDR1 reads SGHNT; CDR2 reads YENEEA. In DNA form, the CDR3 reads TGTGCCAGCAGCTTACGCCCGGGAGAGACCCAGTACTTC. Protein sequence: CASSLRPGETQYF.

This chain's CDR3 is CSSRTGGSGYTF. In DNA, the CDR3 is TGCAGCTCACGGACAGGGGGCTCTGGCTACACCTTC. This chain links TRBV29-1 with TRBJ1-2; 11 nucleotides match TRBD1. The V and J ends lost 8 bases and 7 bases, in that order; junction bases with no gene match: 6. The germline V gene has CDR1 SQVTM and CDR2 ANQGSEA. This CDR3 is built from 12 residues.

The V call is TRBV10-3, the J call TRBJ1-1; 7 bases are a match to TRBD1. This CDR3 region has 16 residues. The germline V gene encodes CDR1 ENHRY and CDR2 SYGVKD. The V segment lost 3 bases and the J segment 2 bases; nucleotides outside the gene matches: 9. The CDR3 DNA reads TGTGCCATCAGTGATTCTGGACAGGTCCCAAACACTGAAGCTTTCTTT. It specifies CAISDSGQVPNTEAFF.

The chain carries TRBV27 and TRBJ1-1, with D unresolved. The CDR3 consists of 13 residues. V was pared by 4 bases and J by 0 bases, with 6 bases between. Germline CDR1 MNHEY, CDR2 SMNVEV (reference sequence). CDR3 sequence (DNA): TGTGCCAGCAGTTATACTCTGAACACTGAAGCTTTCTTT. It encodes CASSYTLNTEAFF.

The V call is TRBV30, the J call TRBJ2-7; D perhaps matches TRBD1 (6 bases). The CDR3 sequence is 12 residues long. Germline CDR1 is GTSNPN and CDR2 is SVGIG (reference sequence). The germline V and J ends were trimmed by 5 bases and 2 bases, with 10 bases remaining between them. CDR3 DNA: TGTGCCTGGGGAACAGGGACCTACGAGCAGTACTTC. This translates into CAWGTGTYEQYF.

The V call is TRBV5-8, the J call TRBJ2-1; tentative D call: TRBD1 (6 bases). The CDR3 extends over 15 amino acids. Per the germline V gene, CDR1 is SGHTS and CDR2 is YDEGEE. The V end was cut by 4 bases, the J end by 6 bases, with 17 bases between. CDR3 sequence reads: CASSPWGRQSNEQFF. The CDR3 DNA follows: TGTGCCAGCAGCCCCTGGGGGCGGCAAAGCAATGAGCAGTTCTTC. Complete variable domain (other parts from reference TRBV5-8 and TRBJ2-1): EAGVTQSPTHLIKTRGQQATLRCSPISGHTSVYWYQQALGLGLQFLLWYDEGEERNRGNFPPRFSGRQFPNYSSELNVNALELEDSALYLCASSPWGRQSNEQFFGPGTRLTVL.

This chain links TRBV27 with TRBJ1-5, with TRBD1 as a possible D gene (5 bases). V lost 3 bases, J lost 2 bases, and 11 bases lay in between. The CDR3 contains 15 residues. Germline loops: CDR1 MNHEY, CDR2 SMNVEV (reference sequence). CDR3 sequence (DNA): TGTGCCAGCAGTTTGAGACAGTCTCGCAATCAGCCCCAGCATTTT. Translated: CASSLRQSRNQPQHF.

V usage is TRBV28 and J usage is TRBJ2-1; 12 bases are a match to TRBD2. J gave up 4 bases and V 3 bases, and 16 bases lay outside the gene matches. CDR3 length: 20 amino acids. Germline V gene lookup returns CDR1 MDHEN and CDR2 SYDVKM. The DNA for the CDR3 is TGTGCCAGCAGTTTCCCTAACTTACTAGCGGGGGGACCTTTATACAATGAGCAGTTCTTC. Protein product: CASSFPNLLAGGPLYNEQFF. The full variable domain, with the rest looked up from reference TRBV28 and TRBJ2-1, is DVKVTQSSRYLVKRTGEKVFLECVQDMDHENMFWYRQDPGLGLRLIYFSYDVKMKEKGDIPEGYSVSREKKERFSLILESASTNQTSMYLCASSFPNLLAGGPLYNEQFFGPGTRLTVL.